The clone carrying this T cell receptor beta chain has just a few counts. Its antigen is undetermined. These data are taken from a study of T-cell memory formation after mild COVID-19. As for the study in general: TCR clusters were mostly donor specific. Overall study findings and caveats: Memory cells collected pre-infection included some clones that later responded, suggesting cross-reactive memory joined. The CD4+ clones that contracted clustered mainly within CM and EM, and the CD8+ clones concentrated in EMRA.

Germline V CDR1 and CDR2: SGDLS, YYNGEE. Germline trimming cut 0 bases from V and 4 bases from J; bases unmatched to any gene: 2. This CDR3 has 16 residues. TCRdb called the 5' RACE reads again in MiXCR, with one record for every CDR3 protein. The table includes more than 150,000 distinct CDR3 sequences, roughly a fifth detected once. V usage is TRBV9 and J usage is TRBJ2-1, with 12 bases that match TRBD2. This TCR was recovered from an adult woman who had mild COVID-19 (a few samples of this study predate the infection). Cell type and time point are not known. What was sequenced was PBMCs or a T cell subset sorted from them (not recorded which). This CDR3 reads CASSVGLAGEYNEQFF. DNA of the CDR3: TGTGCCAGCAGCGTAGGACTAGCGGGAGAGTACAATGAGCAGTTCTTC.